A single sample is the source of the 28 T cell receptor beta chains below, sequenced in a study of blood T cells in healthy people across ages. Then a second PCR, running roughly 6 to 12 cycles, was carried out with a sample-barcoded 5' primer and a J-beta primer mix. One entry per CDR3 protein results from TCRdb running MiXCR on the 5' RACE reads. The repertoire consists of 1.2 million to 1.5 million distinct CDR3 sequences, with approximately 63% occurring once and the leading ten covering 6.7%. Sequences were obtained from blood. The receptors were gathered from a man between 18 and 35 years old in good health.

The rearrangement joins TRBV5-1 to TRBJ2-3; D gene uncertain. CDR1 SGHRS and CDR2 YFSETQ come from the germline V gene. The V gene lost 4 bases and the J gene lost 0 bases, with 9 bases spanning the gap. The CDR3 has 14 amino acids. The CDR3 DNA follows: TGCGCCAGCAGCGTCATGGGGAGCACAGATACGCAGTATTTT. Amino acid sequence: CASSVMGSTDTQYF.

The chain combines TRBV7-2 with TRBJ1-2; D possibly corresponds to TRBD1 (5 bases). The CDR3 loop spans 14 amino acids. CDR1 and CDR2 from the germline V gene are SGHTA and FQGNSA. V lost 3 bases, J lost 8 bases, and 16 bases lay in between. The CDR3 reads CASSLERDSRGYTF. Here the CDR3 DNA reads TGTGCCAGCAGCTTGGAGCGAGACAGTCGCGGCTACACCTTC.

V gene TRBV5-1 combines with J gene TRBJ2-7, with 7 positions matching TRBD1. V lost 3 bases and J lost 2; bases outside the gene matches: 5. The CDR3 is 14 residues long. In germline, CDR1 is SGHRS, CDR2 YFSETQ. The CDR3 is CASSSTDRTYEQYF. The DNA for the CDR3 is TGCGCCAGCAGCTCAACGGACAGGACCTACGAGCAGTACTTC.

The chain carries TRBV2 and TRBJ2-5; 11 positions match TRBD1. CDR3 size: 15 residues. Germline V lookup: CDR1 SNHLY, CDR2 FYNNEI. With 6 bases clipped from V and 0 bases from J, the junction kept 3 bases outside the gene matches. CDR3 protein: CASRRDRGYQETQYF. The CDR3 DNA sequence: TGTGCCAGCAGGAGGGACAGGGGGTACCAAGAGACCCAGTACTTC.

For the CDR3, the DNA is TGTGCCAGCAGTCGAGGACAGGGTTACTCGGAGCCCCAGCATTTT. Translation: CASSRGQGYSEPQHF. J is TRBJ1-5 and V is TRBV6-5; 8 nucleotides align to TRBD1. From germline, CDR1 is MNHEY and CDR2 SVGAGI. The length of the CDR3 is 15 residues. Unmatched junction bases numbered 11, after V lost 5 bases and J lost 8 bases.

This clonotype was counted many times. The V call is TRBV6-1, the J call TRBJ2-3; 9 nucleotides align to TRBD1. CDR1 is MNHNS and CDR2 is SASEGT in the germline V gene. The CDR3 runs to 15 residues. Losses at the gene ends were 2 bases for V and 4 bases for J; bases not matched to a gene: 4. The CDR3 DNA reads TGTGCCAGCAGTGAAACCGGGACAGGGTCAGATACGCAGTATTTT. Translation gives CASSETGTGSDTQYF.

This clonotype was seen only a few times. The J gene is TRBJ2-3, the V gene TRBV10-3; 10 nucleotides line up with TRBD2. CDR3 length equals 15 residues. Germline-derived CDR1 and CDR2 are ENHRY and SYGVKD. Germline trimming cut 6 bases from V and 2 bases from J; bases unmatched to any gene: 5. Here the CDR3 reads CAISALAGDTDTQYF. CDR3 in DNA: TGTGCCATCAGCGCCCTAGCGGGAGACACAGATACGCAGTATTTT.

This chain joins TRBV25-1 and TRBJ2-1; D could derive from TRBD1 or TRBD2 (7 bases each). Trimming left V 10 bases short and J 7 bases short, with 26 bases between. The CDR3 has 16 amino acids. Germline loops: CDR1 MGHDK, CDR2 SYGVNS. This CDR3 is CAITTTGTIPKNEQFF. The CDR3 DNA reads TGTGCCATTACTACGACAGGGACTATTCCTAAGAATGAGCAGTTCTTC.

This clonotype was detected ten times or more. V and J are TRBV25-1 and TRBJ2-2; 9 bases are a match to TRBD2. The germline V gene encodes CDR1 MGHDK and CDR2 SYGVNS. Germline trimming cut 7 bases from V and 1 base from J; bases unmatched to any gene: 4. CDR3 length: 15 amino acids. The CDR3 protein is CASTASGVNTGELFF. Here the CDR3 DNA reads TGTGCCAGCACCGCTAGCGGGGTGAACACCGGGGAGCTGTTTTTT. Full variable domain (outside the CDR3, taken from reference TRBV25-1 and TRBJ2-2): EADIYQTPRYLVIGTGKKITLECSQTMGHDKMYWYQQDPGMELHLIHYSYGVNSTEKGDLSSESTVSRIRTEHFPLTLESARPSHTSQYLCASTASGVNTGELFFGEGSRLTVL.

The rearrangement joins TRBV5-1 to TRBJ1-2, with a weak D call TRBD1 (5 bases). The CDR3 has 15 residues. V was shortened by 2 bases and J by 4 bases, with 15 bases between the two germline ends. Germline CDR1 reads SGHRS; CDR2 reads YFSETQ. CDR3 region: CASSLDLNRIYGYTF. The CDR3 nucleotides read TGCGCCAGCAGCTTAGATCTTAACAGGATCTATGGCTACACCTTC.

The V gene is TRBV21-1, the J gene TRBJ1-5. TRBV21-1 is annotated as a pseudogene. The CDR3 runs 14 residues. CDR3 sequence: CASSKAERNQPQHF. In DNA form, the CDR3 reads TGTGCCAGCAGCAAAGCCGAACGCAATCAGCCCCAGCATTTT.

The chain combines TRBV4-1 with TRBJ1-2, with D possibly matching TRBD1 (5 bases). The length of the CDR3 is 15 residues. The ends were cut back, 0 bases at V and 4 bases at J, with 12 bases in the middle. Looked up from germline, CDR1 is MGHRA and CDR2 is YSYEKL. CDR3 sequence (DNA): TGCGCCAGCAGCCAAGAGGGTTTGGGGGTCTATGGCTACACCTTC. Its protein product is CASSQEGLGVYGYTF.

The rearrangement uses TRBV7-9 and TRBJ2-4; D gene unclear. The J call may be wrong; the DNA end is better matched by TRBJ2-7. The CDR3 loop spans 13 amino acids. Per the germline V gene, CDR1 is SEHNR and CDR2 is FQNEAQ (reference sequence). The CDR3, as DNA: TGTGCCAGCAGCGACATATCGAGCTACGAGCAGTACTTC. This gives the protein CASSDISSYEQYF.

In this sample, this clonotype turned up a few times. This rearrangement joins TRBV7-9 to TRBJ2-7, with D perhaps matching TRBD1 (5 bases). Germline CDR1 SEHNR, CDR2 FQNEAQ (reference sequence). The CDR3 totals 13 residues. Trimming took off 5 bases at V and 5 bases at J, with 13 bases between the two ends. Here the CDR3 reads CASSVGALDEQYF. CDR3 bases: TGTGCCAGCAGCGTAGGGGCCTTGGACGAGCAGTACTTC. Using reference TRBV7-9 and TRBJ2-7 for the parts outside the CDR3, the full variable domain is DTGVSQNPRHKITKRGQNVTFRCDPISEHNRLYWYRQTLGQGPEFLTYFQNEAQLEKSRLLSDRFSAERPKGSFSTLEIQRTEQGDSAMYLCASSVGALDEQYFGPGTRLTVT.

As concerns this clonotype: A junction end diverges from the germline sequence, so it may reflect a read error. The chain joins TRBV4-3 to TRBJ1-5; D is uncertain. The germline V gene has CDR1 LGHNA and CDR2 YSLEER. This CDR3 spans 16 amino acids. The CDR3 DNA follows: TGCGCCGGCAGCCAAGGCCGCGGGGAATTAAGCCAGCCCCAGCATTTT. Its protein product is CAGSQGRGELSQPQHF.

This clonotype was observed a few times. The chain joins TRBV4-2 to TRBJ2-7; tentatively, D is TRBD1 or TRBD2 (5 bases each). There are 12 residues in the CDR3. Trimming took off 0 bases at V and 5 bases at J, with 5 bases between the two ends. The V gene's germline CDR1 is LGHNA and CDR2 YNFKEQ. The CDR3 loop reads CASSQEGDEQYF. In DNA form, the CDR3 reads TGTGCCAGCAGCCAAGAGGGGGACGAGCAGTACTTC.

This clonotype was seen only a few times. The chain carries TRBV4-2 and TRBJ1-1, with TRBD1 as a possible D gene (5 bases). Germline values: CDR1 LGHNA, CDR2 YNFKEQ. The CDR3 sequence is 12 residues long. With 1 base removed from V and 6 bases from J, the gap between germline ends came to 6 bases. The CDR3 nucleotides read TGTGCCAGCAGCCAAGGGACACCTGAAGCTTTCTTT. Translation gives CASSQGTPEAFF.

This chain connects TRBV9 to TRBJ2-3; D gene uncertain. V lost 3 bases to trimming and J lost 1 base, with 21 bases between them. Per germline, CDR1 SGDLS and CDR2 YYNGEE. This CDR3 is built from 18 residues. The CDR3 nucleotides read TGTGCCAGCAGCGGCCCCCCACGGTGGGGAACAGGCACAGATACGCAGTATTTT. It specifies CASSGPPRWGTGTDTQYF.

V and J are TRBV20-1 and TRBJ2-1; D may be TRBD1 (6 bases). CDR1 DFQATT and CDR2 SNEGSKA come from the germline V gene (reference sequence). V lost 7 bases and J 2 bases, leaving 18 bases between the germline ends. The CDR3 has 15 amino acids. This CDR3 is CSGKGGIGTYNEQFF. Written as DNA, the CDR3 is TGCAGTGGTAAAGGGGGTATAGGAACCTACAATGAGCAGTTCTTC.

This clonotype was counted between two and nine times. V gene TRBV20-1 combines with J gene TRBJ2-5, with TRBD2 matching over 7 bases. After removal of 1 base from V and 5 bases from J, the junction contained 4 bases not matched to a gene. This CDR3 contains 13 residues. From germline, CDR1 is DFQATT and CDR2 SNEGSKA (reference sequence). The CDR3 bases are TGCAGTGCTAGAGGGGGGGGTTGGGAGACCCAGTACTTC. Its translation: CSARGGGWETQYF.

This clonotype has a handful of counts. This chain uses TRBV4-1 with TRBJ2-3; 10 bases map to TRBD2. There are 16 residues in the CDR3. With 1 base clipped from V and 4 bases from J, the junction kept 5 bases outside the gene matches. Looked up from germline, CDR1 is MGHRA and CDR2 is YSYEKL. CDR3 coding DNA: TGCGCCAGCAGCCAAGCGCTAGCGGGAGACGCAGATACGCAGTATTTT. It encodes CASSQALAGDADTQYF.

This chain joins TRBV5-1 and TRBJ2-7, with D unresolved. The CDR3 is 13 amino acids. Trimming pared 1 base from V and 1 base from J, leaving 6 bases between. From germline, CDR1 is SGHRS and CDR2 YFSETQ. The CDR3 sequence: CASSLRFSYEQYF. CDR3 DNA sequence: TGCGCCAGCAGCTTGAGATTTTCCTACGAGCAGTACTTC.

This clonotype has more than one count but fewer than ten. It may be a read error: a sequence one base away is much more abundant. The V gene is TRBV20-1, the J gene TRBJ2-5; perhaps TRBD1 as D (6 bases). The CDR3 is 12 amino acids. Trimming took 2 bases from V and 11 from J, leaving 15 bases between them. Germline CDR1 DFQATT, CDR2 SNEGSKA (reference sequence). CDR3 coding DNA: TGCAGTGCTAGACACAGGGATTGGGAGCAGTACTTC. This sequence encodes CSARHRDWEQYF.

This clonotype was seen a few times. The rearrangement uses TRBV14 and TRBJ2-7; maybe TRBD1 (5 bases). The germline V and J ends were trimmed by 0 bases and 8 bases, with 17 bases remaining between them. CDR3 size: 15 residues. Germline CDR1 SGHDN, CDR2 FVKESK. The CDR3 loop is CASSQDRSGRWKQYF. CDR3 sequence (DNA): TGTGCCAGCAGCCAAGATCGGTCAGGGCGTTGGAAGCAGTACTTC.

This clonotype was observed a few times. The chain recombines TRBV5-1 with TRBJ2-1, with 9 bases identical to TRBD1. CDR1 and CDR2 (germline): SGHRS, YFSETQ. The V segment lost 0 bases and the J segment 8 bases; nucleotides outside the gene matches: 6. The CDR3 has 15 amino acids. This CDR3 is CASSLAGTGIYEQFF. The CDR3 bases are TGCGCCAGCAGCTTGGCCGGGACAGGGATCTATGAGCAGTTCTTC.

The rearrangement joins TRBV6-2 or TRBV6-3 to TRBJ2-5, with D possibly matching TRBD2 (5 bases). CDR1 MNHEY and CDR2 SVGEGT come from the germline V gene. Trimming cost V 10 bases and J 4 bases, with 13 bases left between them. This CDR3 region has 12 residues. The CDR3 region is CATSLGRETQYF. In nucleotides, the CDR3 is TGTGCCACTTCGCTAGGGAGAGAGACCCAGTACTTC.

The gene calls are TRBV30 and TRBJ1-2; D gene uncertain. The germline V gene encodes CDR1 GTSNPN and CDR2 SVGIG (reference sequence). The CDR3 consists of 12 residues. V lost 4 bases and J lost 7, with 13 bases in between. This chain's CDR3 is CAWTGGRSGYTF. CDR3 DNA sequence: TGTGCCTGGACGGGAGGGCGGAGTGGCTACACCTTC.

The chain combines TRBV6-6 with TRBJ1-1; possible D gene TRBD1, 5 bases. Germline V CDR1 and CDR2: MNHNY, SVGAGI (reference sequence). The CDR3 has 15 residues. Trimming stripped 4 bases from V and 1 base from J, with 13 bases between. CDR3 sequence: CASSFHADTNTEAFF. The CDR3, as DNA: TGTGCCAGCAGTTTCCACGCGGACACGAACACTGAAGCTTTCTTT.